This TCR beta chain was observed in a study of CD8 T cells in Susac syndrome. Study at large: At the time of blood draw, patients with Susac syndrome were therapy-naive, receiving corticosteroids, or receiving intravenous immunoglobulin alone.

Germline values: CDR1 LNHNV, CDR2 YYDKDF (reference sequence). V was pared by 1 base and J by 0 bases, with 8 bases of the junction left unmatched. This CDR3 contains 18 residues. About this clonotype: Its antigen is not identified.

The diagnostic criteria were recently defined, and patients with Susac syndrome met them for definite or probable disease. Study-level findings and limits: No clonal expansion appeared among CD4+ T cells in Susac patients.

An amount of RNA that ranged from roughly 0.45 to 1 ug was reverse transcribed with random hexamers. Across 54 Vbeta and 13 Jbeta, immunoSEQ multiplex PCR amplified TCR beta CDR3. MiXCR, applied by TCRdb to the immunoSEQ multiplex PCR reads, yields one record per CDR3 protein. The table has roughly 220,000 distinct CDR3 sequences, 94% seen once. The origin of this receptor is a human donor with Susac syndrome. Input material: CD4+ T cells from PBMCs. This chain links TRBV15 with TRBJ2-2, with TRBD2 identical over 7 bases. The CDR3 loop is CATSRVNDGGTNTGELFF. The CDR3 nucleotides are TGTGCCACCAGCAGAGTTAATGACGGGGGGACGAACACCGGGGAGCTGTTTTTT.